A selection of T cell receptor beta chains follows, all from one sample in a study of cytomegalovirus exposure and HLA in healthy donors. Generated by immunoSEQ multiplex PCR, the TCRdb table keeps only in-frame clones and is missing some. The sample includes 150,000 to 160,000 clones, under 85% of them seen just once. The specimen sequenced was PBMCs. The receptor source for this set is a man between 18 and 35 years old in good health and CMV-seronegative. Both conserved end residues are trimmed from each CDR3. A D gene is named only where the DNA matches it firmly. The size field is filled for only some rows; it gives once, few, many or a size class.

TRBV21-1	NA	TRBJ1-2	NA	ASSKGPRLSCT
TRBV2	NA	TRBJ1-1	NA	ASSGSGSTEAF
TRBV5-6	NA	TRBJ1-4	NA	ASSPIGTGLEKLF
TRBV11-2	NA	TRBJ1-4	once	ASIDTGTSEKLF
TRBV6-5	NA	TRBJ2-1	NA	ASSQPSTRGEQF
TRBV5-1	TRBD1	TRBJ1-6	once	ASTTGIRDRYNSPLH
TRBV6-1	TRBD1	TRBJ1-5	NA	ASSGRTGGGQPQH
TRBV7-3	TRBD2	TRBJ2-1	NA	ASSLTLGGADRNEQF
TRBV13	TRBD2	TRBJ2-5	NA	ASSLGGGGAQETQY
TRBV4-1	TRBD1	TRBJ2-5	few	ASVGTGGPETQY
TRBV5-6	NA	TRBJ2-3	NA	ASSLGATQY
TRBV5-1	TRBD1	TRBJ2-5	few	ASSLGTGETQY
TRBV2	TRBD1	TRBJ1-1	NA	ASSLQGVMNTEAF
TRBV30	TRBD2	TRBJ2-5	once	AWTPGLARQTQY
TRBV27	NA	TRBJ1-4	NA	ASSLTSQGFNEKLF
TRBV30	NA	TRBJ2-7	NA	AWSTGIPSYEQY
TRBV9	NA	TRBJ2-5	NA	ASSAHKRLQETQY
TRBV5-6	NA	TRBJ1-1	NA	ASSHDLTANTEAF
TRBV25-1	NA	TRBJ2-3	NA	ASSGRDFTDTQY
TRBV6-5	TRBD2	TRBJ2-3	NA	ASSPRGGTDTQY
TRBV5-5	TRBD1	TRBJ2-1	NA	ASSLPTGGLYNEQF
TRBV7-9	TRBD2	TRBJ2-2	NA	ASSSERGGPRELF
TRBV30	NA	TRBJ1-1	once	AWSVQAGNAF
TRBV7-9	TRBD2	TRBJ2-5	NA	SEGRSGGTYQETQY
TRBV6-5	NA	TRBJ1-4	NA	ASSGTPSRLF
TRBV11-2	NA	TRBJ2-7	NA	ASSLDLLQQY
TRBV19	NA	TRBJ1-1	NA	ASSIVPGYTEAF
TRBV4-3	NA	TRBJ1-1	NA	ASSPGLPMNTEAF
TRBV9	TRBD1	TRBJ2-1	once	ASSASTGYLNNEQF
TRBV6-1	NA	TRBJ1-5	NA	ASTARGDQPQH